At least ten counts were recorded for the clone carrying this T cell receptor (beta chain). The antigen remains undetermined. Germline is not matched at one junction end, which may reflect a read error. After 5'RACE with constant-segment primers, TCR alpha and TCR beta cDNA libraries carrying sample barcodes and UMIs were obtained. MiXCR, run by TCRdb on the 5' RACE reads, gives a single entry per CDR3 protein. The table has almost 250,000 distinct CDR3 sequences, roughly 14% seen once. CDR1 and CDR2 from the germline V gene are SGHNT and YYREEE (reference sequence). This CDR3 is 14 amino acids long. This entry is derived from a study of T-cell memory formation after mild COVID-19. Regarding the study as a whole: The SARS-CoV-2 specificity of second-wave clones reaching peak at day 37 remained unverified.

Sequenced sample: PBMCs or a T cell subset sorted from them (not recorded which). The J gene is TRBJ2-3, the V gene TRBV5-4; tentative D call: TRBD2 (6 bases). This TCR was recovered from an adult woman who had mild COVID-19 (a few samples of this study predate the infection). Cell type and time point are not known. As DNA, the CDR3 is TGCGCCAGCAGCTTGGCGGGGAGCACAGATACGCAGTATTTT. Encoded protein: CASSLAGSTDTQYF.